This TCR beta chain was observed in a study of cytomegalovirus exposure and HLA in healthy donors. General study findings and limits: What a later analysis showed was that several of the most significant clusters appeared linked to common viral pathogens.

This CDR3 contains 15 residues. Trimming took 3 bases from V and 0 from J, leaving 9 bases between them. CDR1 and CDR2 from the germline V gene are LNHDA and SQIVND (reference sequence). This clone showed up just once. The antigen remains undetermined. In the PCR, 60 Vbeta and 13 Jbeta primers were used. Clones were read by immunoSEQ multiplex PCR, and TCRdb kept only the in-frame ones, dropping some. Among 100,000 to 150,000 clones listed, roughly four fifths were seen once. Sequences were obtained from PBMCs. The chain uses TRBV19 and TRBJ2-1; D possibly corresponds to TRBD1 (6 bases). The TCR comes from a woman aged 55 to 70 in good health and CMV-seropositive. The CDR3 coding sequence is TGTGCCAGTAGTATTCAACAGGGCTCCTACAATGAGCAGTTCTTC. As protein: CASSIQQGSYNEQFF.